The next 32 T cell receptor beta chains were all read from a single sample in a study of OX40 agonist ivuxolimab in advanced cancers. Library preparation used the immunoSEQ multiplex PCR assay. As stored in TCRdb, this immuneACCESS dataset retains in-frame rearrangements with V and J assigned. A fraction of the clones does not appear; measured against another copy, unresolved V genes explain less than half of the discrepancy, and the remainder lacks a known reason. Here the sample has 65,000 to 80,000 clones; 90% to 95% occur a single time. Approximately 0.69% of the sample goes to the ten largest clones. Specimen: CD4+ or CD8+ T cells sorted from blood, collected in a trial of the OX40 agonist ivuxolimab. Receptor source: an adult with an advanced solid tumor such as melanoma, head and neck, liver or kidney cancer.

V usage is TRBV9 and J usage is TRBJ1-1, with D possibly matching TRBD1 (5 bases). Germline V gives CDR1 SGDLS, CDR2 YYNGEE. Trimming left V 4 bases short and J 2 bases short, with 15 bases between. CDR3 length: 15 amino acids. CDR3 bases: TGTGCCAGCAGCCCAAACCTACAGGTAAACACTGAAGCTTTCTTT. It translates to CASSPNLQVNTEAFF.

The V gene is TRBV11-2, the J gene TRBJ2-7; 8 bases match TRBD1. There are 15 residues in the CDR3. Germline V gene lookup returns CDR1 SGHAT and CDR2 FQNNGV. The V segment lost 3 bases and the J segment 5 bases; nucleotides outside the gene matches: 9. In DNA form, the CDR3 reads TGTGCCAGCAGCTTCCCGGGACAGGCGTACCACGAGCAGTACTTC. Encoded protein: CASSFPGQAYHEQYF.

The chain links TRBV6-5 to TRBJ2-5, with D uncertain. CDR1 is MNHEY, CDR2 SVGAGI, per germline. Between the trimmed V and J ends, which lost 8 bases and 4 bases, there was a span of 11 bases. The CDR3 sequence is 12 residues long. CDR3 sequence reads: CASAFTGETQYF. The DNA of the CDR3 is TGTGCCAGCGCTTTTACGGGAGAGACCCAGTACTTC.

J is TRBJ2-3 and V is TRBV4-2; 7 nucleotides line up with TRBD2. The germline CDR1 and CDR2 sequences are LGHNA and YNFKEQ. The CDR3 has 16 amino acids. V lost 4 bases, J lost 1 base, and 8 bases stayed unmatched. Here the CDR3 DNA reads TGTGCCAGCAGCCCATCCAGCGGGACCGGCACAGATACGCAGTATTTT. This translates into CASSPSSGTGTDTQYF.

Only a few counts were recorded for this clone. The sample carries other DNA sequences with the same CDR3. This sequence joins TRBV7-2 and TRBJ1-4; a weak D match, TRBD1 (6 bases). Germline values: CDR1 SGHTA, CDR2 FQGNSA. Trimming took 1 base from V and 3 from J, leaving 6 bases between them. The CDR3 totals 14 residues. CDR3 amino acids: CASSLGTANEKLFF. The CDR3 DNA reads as TGTGCCAGCAGCTTAGGGACAGCTAATGAAAAACTGTTTTTT. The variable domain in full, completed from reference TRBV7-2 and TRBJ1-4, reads GAGVSQSPSNKVTEKGKDVELRCDPISGHTALYWYRQSLGQGLEFLIYFQGNSAPDKSGLPSDRFSAERTGGSVSTLTIQRTQQEDSAVYLCASSLGTANEKLFFGSGTQLSVL.

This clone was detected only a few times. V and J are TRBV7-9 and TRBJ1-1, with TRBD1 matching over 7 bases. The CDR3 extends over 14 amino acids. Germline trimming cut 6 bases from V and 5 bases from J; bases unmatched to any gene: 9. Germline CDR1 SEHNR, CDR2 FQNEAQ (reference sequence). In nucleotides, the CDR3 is TGTGCCAGCAGATCGACAGGGCCCGGGACTGAAGCTTTCTTT. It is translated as CASRSTGPGTEAFF.

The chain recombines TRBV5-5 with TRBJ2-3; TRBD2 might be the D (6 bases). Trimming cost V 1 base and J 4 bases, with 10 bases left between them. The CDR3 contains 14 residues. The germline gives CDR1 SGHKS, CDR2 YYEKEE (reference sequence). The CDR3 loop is CASSLWRGADTQYF. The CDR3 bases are TGTGCCAGCAGCTTGTGGAGGGGCGCAGATACGCAGTATTTT.

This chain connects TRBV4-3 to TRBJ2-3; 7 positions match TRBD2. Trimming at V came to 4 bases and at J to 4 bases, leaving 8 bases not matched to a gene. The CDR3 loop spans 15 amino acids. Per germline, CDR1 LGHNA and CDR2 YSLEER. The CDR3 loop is CASSPGGWDADTQYF. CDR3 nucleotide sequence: TGCGCCAGCAGCCCGGGAGGATGGGACGCAGATACGCAGTATTTT.

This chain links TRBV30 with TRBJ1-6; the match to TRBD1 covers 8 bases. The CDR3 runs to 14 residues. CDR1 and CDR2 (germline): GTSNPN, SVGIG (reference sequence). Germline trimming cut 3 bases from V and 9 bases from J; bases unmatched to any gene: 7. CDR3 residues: CAWRAGGAGSPLHF. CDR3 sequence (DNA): TGTGCCTGGAGAGCAGGGGGCGCGGGTTCACCCCTCCACTTT.

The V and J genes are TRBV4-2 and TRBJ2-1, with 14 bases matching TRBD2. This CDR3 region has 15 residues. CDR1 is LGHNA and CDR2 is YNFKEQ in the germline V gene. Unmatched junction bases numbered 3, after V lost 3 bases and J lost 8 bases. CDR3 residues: CASSQGLAGVYEQFF. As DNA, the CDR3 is TGTGCCAGCAGCCAGGGACTAGCGGGAGTCTATGAGCAGTTCTTC.

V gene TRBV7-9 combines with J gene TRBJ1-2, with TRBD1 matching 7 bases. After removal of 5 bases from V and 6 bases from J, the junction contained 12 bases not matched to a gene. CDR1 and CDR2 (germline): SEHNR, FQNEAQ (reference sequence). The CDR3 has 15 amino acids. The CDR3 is CASSPDGYRGDGYTF. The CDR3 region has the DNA TGTGCCAGCAGCCCTGATGGGTACAGGGGTGATGGCTACACCTTC. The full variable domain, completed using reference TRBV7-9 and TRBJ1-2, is DTGVSQNPRHKITKRGQNVTFRCDPISEHNRLYWYRQTLGQGPEFLTYFQNEAQLEKSRLLSDRFSAERPKGSFSTLEIQRTEQGDSAMYLCASSPDGYRGDGYTFGSGTRLTVV.

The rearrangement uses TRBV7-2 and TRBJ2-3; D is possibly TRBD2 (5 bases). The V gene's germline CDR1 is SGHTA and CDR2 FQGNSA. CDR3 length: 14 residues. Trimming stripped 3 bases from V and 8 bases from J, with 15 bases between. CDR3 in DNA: TGTGCCAGCAGCTTGCTACTCCGGGATTCTACGCAGTATTTT. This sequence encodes CASSLLLRDSTQYF.

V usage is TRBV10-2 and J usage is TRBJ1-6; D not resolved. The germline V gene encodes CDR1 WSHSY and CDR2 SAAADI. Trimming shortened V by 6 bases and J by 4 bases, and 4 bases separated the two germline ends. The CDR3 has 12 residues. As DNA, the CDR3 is TGCGCCAGCAGGGGATATAATTCACCCCTCCACTTT. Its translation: CASRGYNSPLHF.

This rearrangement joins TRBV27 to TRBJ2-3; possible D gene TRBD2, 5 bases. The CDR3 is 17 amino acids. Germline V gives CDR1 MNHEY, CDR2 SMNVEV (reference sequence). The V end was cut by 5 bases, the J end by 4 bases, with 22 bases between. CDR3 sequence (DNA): TGTGCCAGCAGTGCACTGCCCGGGGTAGGGTACGCAGATACGCAGTATTTT. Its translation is CASSALPGVGYADTQYF.

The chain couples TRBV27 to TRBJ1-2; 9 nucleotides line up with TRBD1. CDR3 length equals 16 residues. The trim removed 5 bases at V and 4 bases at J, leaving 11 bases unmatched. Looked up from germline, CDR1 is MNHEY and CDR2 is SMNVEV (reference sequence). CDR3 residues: CASSPWDRVDSYGYTF. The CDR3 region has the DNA TGTGCCAGCAGTCCGTGGGACAGGGTTGATAGCTATGGCTACACCTTC.

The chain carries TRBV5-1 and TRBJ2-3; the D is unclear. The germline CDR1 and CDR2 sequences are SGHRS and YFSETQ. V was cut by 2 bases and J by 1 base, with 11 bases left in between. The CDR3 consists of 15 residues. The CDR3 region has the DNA TGCGCCAGCAGCTTTGGAGTGGTCGGCACAGATACGCAGTATTTT. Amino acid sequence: CASSFGVVGTDTQYF.

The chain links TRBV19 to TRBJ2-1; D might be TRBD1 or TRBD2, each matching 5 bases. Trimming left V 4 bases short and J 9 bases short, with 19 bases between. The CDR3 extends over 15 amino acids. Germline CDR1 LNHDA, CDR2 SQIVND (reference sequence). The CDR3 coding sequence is TGTGCCAGTAGTACAATTTTCGGAACTAGGGGTGAGCAGTTCTTC. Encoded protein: CASSTIFGTRGEQFF.

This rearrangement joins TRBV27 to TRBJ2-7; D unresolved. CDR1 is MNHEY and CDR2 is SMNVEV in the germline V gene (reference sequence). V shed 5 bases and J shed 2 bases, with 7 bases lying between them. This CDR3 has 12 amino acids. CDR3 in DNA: TGTGCCAGCAGTAATACCCCCTACGAGCAGTACTTC. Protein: CASSNTPYEQYF.

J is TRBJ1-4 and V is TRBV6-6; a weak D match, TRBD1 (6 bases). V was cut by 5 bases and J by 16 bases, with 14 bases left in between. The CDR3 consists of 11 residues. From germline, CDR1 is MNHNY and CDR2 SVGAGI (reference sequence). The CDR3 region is CASSTTGKRFF. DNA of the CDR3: TGTGCCAGCAGTACCACAGGGAAGCGGTTTTTT.

CDR3 in DNA: TGTGCCATCAGTGTCGGGGACCAAGAGACCCAGTACTTC. Translated: CAISVGDQETQYF. This chain joins TRBV10-3 and TRBJ2-5; perhaps TRBD2 as D (5 bases). Trimming removed 4 bases from V and 0 bases from J, with 6 bases in between. Germline values: CDR1 ENHRY, CDR2 SYGVKD. The CDR3 runs to 13 residues.

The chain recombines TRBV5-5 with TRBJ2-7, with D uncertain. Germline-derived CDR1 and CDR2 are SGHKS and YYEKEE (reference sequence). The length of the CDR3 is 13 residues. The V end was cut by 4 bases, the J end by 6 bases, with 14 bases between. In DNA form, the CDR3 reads TGTGCCAGCAGCGCCTATCCAGTGAGCGAGCAGTACTTC. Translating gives CASSAYPVSEQYF.

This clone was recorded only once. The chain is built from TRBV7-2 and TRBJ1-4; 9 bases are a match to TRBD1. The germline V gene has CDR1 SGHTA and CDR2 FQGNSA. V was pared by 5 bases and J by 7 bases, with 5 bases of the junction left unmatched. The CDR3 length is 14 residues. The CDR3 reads CASSLYRGREKLFF. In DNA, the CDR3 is TGTGCCAGCAGCCTGTACAGGGGGCGTGAAAAACTGTTTTTT.

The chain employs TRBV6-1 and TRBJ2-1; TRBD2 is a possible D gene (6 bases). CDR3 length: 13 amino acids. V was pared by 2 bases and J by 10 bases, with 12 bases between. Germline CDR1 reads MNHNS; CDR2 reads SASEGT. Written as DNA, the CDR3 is TGTGCCAGCAGTGAAAGCAGGCGGGGAGAGCAGTTCTTC. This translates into CASSESRRGEQFF.

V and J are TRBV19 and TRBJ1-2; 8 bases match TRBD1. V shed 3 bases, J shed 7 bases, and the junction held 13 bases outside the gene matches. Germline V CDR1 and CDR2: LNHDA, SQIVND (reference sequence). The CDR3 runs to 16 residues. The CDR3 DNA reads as TGTGCCAGTAGTATTGAGGGGGCAGGGGGCCTGAGTGGCTACACCTTC. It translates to CASSIEGAGGLSGYTF.

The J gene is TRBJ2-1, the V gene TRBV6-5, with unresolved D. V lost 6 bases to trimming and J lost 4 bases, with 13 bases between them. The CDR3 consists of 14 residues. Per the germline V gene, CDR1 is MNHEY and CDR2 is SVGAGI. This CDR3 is CASSLRPRYNEQFF. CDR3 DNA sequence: TGTGCCAGCAGCCTCCGTCCAAGATACAATGAGCAGTTCTTC.

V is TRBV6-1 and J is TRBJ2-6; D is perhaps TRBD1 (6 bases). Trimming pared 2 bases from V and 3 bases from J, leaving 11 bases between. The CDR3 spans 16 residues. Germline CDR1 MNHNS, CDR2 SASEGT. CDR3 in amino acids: CASSEPGAGGANVLTF. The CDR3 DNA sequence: TGTGCCAGCAGTGAACCAGGGGCTGGTGGGGCCAACGTCCTGACTTTC.

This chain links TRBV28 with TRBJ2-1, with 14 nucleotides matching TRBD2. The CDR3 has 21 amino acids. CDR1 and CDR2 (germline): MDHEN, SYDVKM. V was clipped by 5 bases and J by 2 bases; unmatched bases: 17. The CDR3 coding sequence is TGTGCCAGCAGTCCGGGACTAGCGGGAGTACCCGGGACCCTCGCCTACAATGAGCAGTTCTTC. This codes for CASSPGLAGVPGTLAYNEQFF.

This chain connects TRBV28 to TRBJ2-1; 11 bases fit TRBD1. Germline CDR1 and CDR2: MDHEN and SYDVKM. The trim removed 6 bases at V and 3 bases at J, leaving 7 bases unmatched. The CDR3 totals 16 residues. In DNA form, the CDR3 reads TGTGCCAGCAGCGAACGGGGGACAGGGGGCTACAATGAGCAGTTCTTC. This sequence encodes CASSERGTGGYNEQFF.

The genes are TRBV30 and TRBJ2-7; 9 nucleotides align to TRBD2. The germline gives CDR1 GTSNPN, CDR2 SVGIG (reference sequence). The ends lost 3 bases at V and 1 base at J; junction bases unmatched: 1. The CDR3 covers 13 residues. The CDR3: CAWRLAGSYEQYF. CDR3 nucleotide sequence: TGTGCCTGGAGGCTAGCGGGGTCCTACGAGCAGTACTTC.

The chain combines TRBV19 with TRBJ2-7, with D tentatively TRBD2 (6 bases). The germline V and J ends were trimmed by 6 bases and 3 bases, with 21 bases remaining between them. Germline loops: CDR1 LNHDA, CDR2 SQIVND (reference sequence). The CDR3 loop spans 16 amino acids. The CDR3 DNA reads TGTGCCAGTAGAGAGAGCTCTAGCGCAATCGTCTACGAGCAGTACTTC. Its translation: CASRESSSAIVYEQYF.

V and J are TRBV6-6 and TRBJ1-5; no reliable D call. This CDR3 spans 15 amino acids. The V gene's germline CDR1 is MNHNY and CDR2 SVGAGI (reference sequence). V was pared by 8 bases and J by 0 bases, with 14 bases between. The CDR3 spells CASRPKRDSNQPQHF. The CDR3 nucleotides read TGTGCCAGCCGCCCCAAAAGGGATAGCAATCAGCCCCAGCATTTT.

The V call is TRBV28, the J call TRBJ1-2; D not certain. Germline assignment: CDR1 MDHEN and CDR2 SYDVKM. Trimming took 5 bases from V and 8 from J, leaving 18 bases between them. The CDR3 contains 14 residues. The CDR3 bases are TGTGCCAGCAGTCCCTCGTTTCGGGGAAAGGGCTACACCTTC. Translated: CASSPSFRGKGYTF.